Below are 7 T cell receptor beta chains sequenced from a single sample in a study of vaccination effects on CD4 cells after COVID-19. When around nine days of culture had elapsed, CD4+ T cells were isolated. PCR-confirmed SARS-CoV-2 infection occurred in the person between March and December 2020. Two doses of either BNT162b2 or mRNA-1273 were given to each participant. Clones were read by immunoSEQ multiplex PCR, and TCRdb kept only the in-frame ones, dropping some. This table holds around 44,000 clones, over 65% found once. What these receptors recognize is not known. The source was CD4+ T cells from PBMCs cultured without peptide, collected after COVID-19 vaccination. These receptors all come from a human donor who had a prior SARS-CoV-2 infection.

The chain couples TRBV18 to TRBJ2-5; D is ambiguous. The V and J ends lost 4 bases and 0 bases respectively, with 3 bases between them. From germline, CDR1 is KGHSH and CDR2 LQKENI. There are 12 residues in the CDR3. CDR3 sequence: CASSQDQETQYF. The CDR3 nucleotides read TGTGCCAGCTCACAGGACCAAGAGACCCAGTACTTC.

This chain joins TRBV14 and TRBJ1-1; TRBD1 aligns across 7 bases. CDR3 size: 14 residues. Losses at the gene ends were 1 base for V and 11 bases for J; bases not matched to a gene: 10. Germline V gene lookup returns CDR1 SGHDN and CDR2 FVKESK. The CDR3 DNA reads TGTGCCAGCAGCCAAGGACGTTACAGGGGCTGGGCTTTCTTT. This encodes CASSQGRYRGWAFF. Drawing the rest from reference TRBV14 and TRBJ1-1, the complete variable domain is EAGVTQFPSHSVIEKGQTVTLRCDPISGHDNLYWYRRVMGKEIKFLLHFVKESKQDESGMPNNRFLAERTGGTYSTLKVQPAELEDSGVYFCASSQGRYRGWAFFGQGTRLTVV.

V usage is TRBV27 and J usage is TRBJ1-1, with D perhaps TRBD1 (6 bases). Trimming cost V 2 bases and J 5 bases, with 12 bases left between them. Germline CDR1 reads MNHEY; CDR2 reads SMNVEV (reference sequence). CDR3 length equals 14 residues. CDR3 loop: CASSLGQGSTEAFF. The CDR3, as DNA: TGTGCCAGCAGTTTAGGGCAGGGGAGTACTGAAGCTTTCTTT.

The count of this clone is one. V is TRBV24-1 and J is TRBJ2-3, with D possibly matching TRBD2 (5 bases). This CDR3 contains 13 residues. Germline V gives CDR1 KGHDR, CDR2 SFDVKD. The ends were cut back, 1 base at V and 4 bases at J, with 5 bases in the middle. The CDR3 protein is CATSDFGADTQYF. CDR3 nucleotide sequence: TGTGCCACCAGTGATTTCGGGGCAGATACGCAGTATTTT.

V gene TRBV28 combines with J gene TRBJ2-7; D tentatively fits TRBD1 or TRBD2 (6 bases each). This CDR3 spans 17 amino acids. Germline V gene lookup returns CDR1 MDHEN and CDR2 SYDVKM. V was cut by 7 bases and J by 2 bases, with 24 bases left in between. The CDR3 region is CASTSIRGARTTYEQYF. The CDR3 DNA follows: TGTGCCAGCACCTCAATAAGGGGGGCGCGGACTACCTACGAGCAGTACTTC.

This chain joins TRBV11-3 and TRBJ2-5; 8 bases agree with TRBD1. J gave up 5 bases and V 6 bases, and 11 bases lay outside the gene matches. The germline V gene encodes CDR1 SGHNT and CDR2 YENEEA. This CDR3 contains 15 residues. The CDR3 loop is CASRLSSGGWETQYF. Here the CDR3 DNA reads TGTGCCAGCAGGTTATCTTCAGGGGGCTGGGAGACCCAGTACTTC.

The V call is TRBV7-2, the J call TRBJ2-3, with 12 positions matching TRBD2. V trimming: 1 base; J trimming: 5 bases; junction bases outside the gene matches: 1. Per the germline V gene, CDR1 is SGHTA and CDR2 is FQGNSA. The CDR3 runs to 15 residues. CDR3: CASSLGGLAGDTQYF. CDR3 coding DNA: TGTGCCAGCAGCTTAGGGGGACTAGCGGGAGATACGCAGTATTTT.